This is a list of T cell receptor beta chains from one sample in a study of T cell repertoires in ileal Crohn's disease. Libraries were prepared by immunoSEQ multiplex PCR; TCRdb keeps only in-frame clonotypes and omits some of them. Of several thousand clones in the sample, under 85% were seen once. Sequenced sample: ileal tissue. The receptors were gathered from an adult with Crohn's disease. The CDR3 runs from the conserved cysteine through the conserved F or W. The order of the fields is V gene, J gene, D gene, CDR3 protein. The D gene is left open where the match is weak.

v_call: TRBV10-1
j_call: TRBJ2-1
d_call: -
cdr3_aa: CASREDIYNEQFF

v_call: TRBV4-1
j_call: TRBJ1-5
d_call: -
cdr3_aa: CASSQGLGEQPQHF

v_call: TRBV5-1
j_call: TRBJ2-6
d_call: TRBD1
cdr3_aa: CASSLSGGGANVLTF

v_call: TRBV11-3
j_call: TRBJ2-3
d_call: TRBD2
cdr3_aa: CASSRGGTDTQYF

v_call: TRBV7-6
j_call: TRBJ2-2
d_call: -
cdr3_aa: CASSLQGRTGELFF

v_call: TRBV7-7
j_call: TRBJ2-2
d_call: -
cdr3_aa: CASRPSGLFF

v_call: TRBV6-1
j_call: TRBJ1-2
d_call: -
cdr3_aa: CASSELTAIPANYGYTF

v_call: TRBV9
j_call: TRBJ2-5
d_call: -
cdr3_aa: CASSVRVQETQYF

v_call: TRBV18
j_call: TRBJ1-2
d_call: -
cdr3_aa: CASSLLGEDGYTF

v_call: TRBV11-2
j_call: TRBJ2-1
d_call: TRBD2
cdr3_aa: CASSRERGSYNEQFF

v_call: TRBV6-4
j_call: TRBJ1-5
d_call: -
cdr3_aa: CASRNDRGERNQPQHF

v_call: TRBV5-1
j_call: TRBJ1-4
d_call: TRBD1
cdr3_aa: CASSPGGGEKLFF

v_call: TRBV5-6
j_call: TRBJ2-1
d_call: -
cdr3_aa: CASRAERDEQFF

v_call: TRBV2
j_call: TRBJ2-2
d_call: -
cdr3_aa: CASSEEGPNTGELFF

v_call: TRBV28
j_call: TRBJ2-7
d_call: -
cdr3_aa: CASRSLGGEQYF

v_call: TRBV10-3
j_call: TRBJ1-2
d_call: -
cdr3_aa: CAILTEGFNYGYTF

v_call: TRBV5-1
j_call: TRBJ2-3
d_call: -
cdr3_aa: CASSLGVLGTDTQYF

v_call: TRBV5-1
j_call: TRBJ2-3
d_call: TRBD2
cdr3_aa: CASKGLAGGLPDTQYF

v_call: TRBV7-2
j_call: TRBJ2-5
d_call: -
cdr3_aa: CASALQETQYF

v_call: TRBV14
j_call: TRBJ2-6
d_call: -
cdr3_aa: CASSRGGQSGANVLTF

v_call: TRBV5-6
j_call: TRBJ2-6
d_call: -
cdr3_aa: CASSTSSGANVLTF

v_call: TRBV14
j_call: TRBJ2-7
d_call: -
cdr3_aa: CASSRTHYEQYF

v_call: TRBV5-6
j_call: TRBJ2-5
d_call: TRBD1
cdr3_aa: CASSLQGQGSQTQYF